The 13 T cell receptor beta chains below were found in one sample sequenced in a study of cytomegalovirus exposure and HLA in healthy donors. The PCR ran on 60 Vbeta and 13 Jbeta primers. Some clones are missing from TCRdb's copy, which holds only in-frame ones; the method was immunoSEQ multiplex PCR. This sample's clone table lists 140,000 or so clones. Sequencing was done on a sample of PBMCs. These receptors all stem from a male donor in good health and CMV-seronegative.

The chain couples TRBV7-9 to TRBJ2-5, with D possibly being TRBD2 (6 bases). The CDR3 totals 15 residues. V lost 5 bases and J 3 bases, leaving 16 bases between the germline ends. Looked up from germline, CDR1 is SEHNR and CDR2 is FQNEAQ (reference sequence). The CDR3 loop is CASSLLRGLEETQYF. DNA of the CDR3: TGTGCCAGCAGCCTCTTGCGGGGCCTAGAAGAGACCCAGTACTTC.

The V call is TRBV7-9, the J call TRBJ1-3; D call uncertain. From germline, CDR1 is SEHNR and CDR2 FQNEAQ (reference sequence). This CDR3 has 11 amino acids. Trimming removed 5 bases at V and 16 bases at J, with 15 bases between. The CDR3 nucleotides read TGTGCCAGCAGCCCCGGAGGGTTCAGGTATTTT. Protein sequence: CASSPGGFRYF.

V gene TRBV7-9 combines with J gene TRBJ2-5; 9 bases fit TRBD2. The CDR3 totals 16 residues. V shed 4 bases and J 5 bases; nucleotides not matched to a gene: 11. CDR1 SEHNR and CDR2 FQNEAQ come from the germline V gene (reference sequence). Written as DNA, the CDR3 is TGTGCCAGCAGCTCCGCGGGGGGGCGCTGGGTCGAGACCCAGTACTTC. Protein product: CASSSAGGRWVETQYF.

The genes are TRBV5-1 and TRBJ2-3; D call uncertain. Trimming shortened V by 2 bases and J by 4 bases, and 14 bases separated the two germline ends. The CDR3 spans 15 residues. Germline CDR1 SGHRS, CDR2 YFSETQ. The CDR3 here is CASSLDPRVADTQYF. The CDR3 region has the DNA TGCGCCAGCAGCTTAGACCCACGGGTTGCAGATACGCAGTATTTT.

This chain uses TRBV7-2 with TRBJ1-2, with 7 bases fitting TRBD1. CDR1 SGHTA and CDR2 FQGNSA come from the germline V gene. With V trimmed by 4 bases and J by 1 base, 15 bases remained unmatched. The CDR3 runs 18 residues. The CDR3 DNA reads as TGTGCCAGCAGCTATTCCGGGACAGCGAAGATTCGTAACTATGGCTACACCTTC. Protein sequence: CASSYSGTAKIRNYGYTF.

J is TRBJ1-1 and V is TRBV28; the match to TRBD1 covers 9 bases. V lost 7 bases, J lost 4 bases, and 10 bases stayed unmatched. This CDR3 has 15 residues. Germline V gene sequence: CDR1 MDHEN, CDR2 SYDVKM. CDR3 region: CASIEQGARVTEAFF. The CDR3 coding sequence is TGTGCCAGCATTGAACAGGGGGCGCGGGTCACTGAAGCTTTCTTT.

This chain links TRBV19 with TRBJ2-6; weak D call: TRBD1 (5 bases). From germline, CDR1 is LNHDA and CDR2 SQIVND (reference sequence). The CDR3 has 16 residues. V lost 6 bases to trimming and J lost 1 base, with 13 bases between them. CDR3 protein: CASRARDHSGANVLTF. Written as DNA, the CDR3 is TGTGCCAGTAGAGCCAGGGATCATTCTGGGGCCAACGTCCTGACTTTC.

The gene calls are TRBV30 and TRBJ1-2; the D is unclear. V was shortened by 1 base and J by 6 bases, with 12 bases between the two germline ends. This CDR3 is built from 13 residues. CDR1 is GTSNPN, CDR2 SVGIG, per germline (reference sequence). In DNA form, the CDR3 reads TGTGCCTGGAGTGCGGAGGGATGGCATGGCTACACCTTC. Protein sequence: CAWSAEGWHGYTF.

The chain is built from TRBV11-2 and TRBJ2-7; D possibly corresponds to TRBD1 (6 bases). Germline assignment: CDR1 SGHAT and CDR2 FQNNGV. The CDR3 contains 15 residues. With 0 bases removed from V and 2 bases from J, the gap between germline ends came to 11 bases. The CDR3 reads CASSLEGHFAYEQYF. The CDR3 region has the DNA TGTGCCAGCAGCTTAGAGGGACATTTCGCCTACGAGCAGTACTTC. Full variable domain (rest looked up from reference TRBV11-2 and TRBJ2-7): EAGVAQSPRYKIIEKRQSVAFWCNPISGHATLYWYQQILGQGPKLLIQFQNNGVVDDSQLPKDRFSAERLKGVDSTLKIQPAKLEDSAVYLCASSLEGHFAYEQYFGPGTRLTVT.

The chain combines TRBV7-9 with TRBJ2-7; possible D gene TRBD1, 6 bases. Germline loops: CDR1 SEHNR, CDR2 FQNEAQ (reference sequence). The length of the CDR3 is 17 residues. V dropped 5 bases and J dropped 6 bases, with 26 bases sitting between them. The CDR3 sequence: CASSQGTWTVPLGEQYF. In nucleotides, the CDR3 is TGTGCCAGCAGCCAGGGCACCTGGACAGTCCCCCTCGGCGAGCAGTACTTC.

The rearrangement links TRBV25-1 to TRBJ2-7; 7 positions match TRBD2. In germline, CDR1 is MGHDK, CDR2 SYGVNS. The trim removed 8 bases at V and 4 bases at J, leaving 8 bases unmatched. The CDR3 has 13 residues. CDR3 coding DNA: TGTGCCAGCCTGGCTAGCGGAACTTACGAGCAGTACTTC. The encoded protein is CASLASGTYEQYF.

This sequence joins TRBV6-5 and TRBJ2-7; a possible D gene is TRBD1 (6 bases). The V and J ends lost 0 bases and 1 base respectively, with 7 bases between them. The CDR3 is 14 residues long. Germline CDR1 is MNHEY and CDR2 is SVGAGI. The CDR3 sequence is CASSYSQGSYEQYF. The DNA for the CDR3 is TGTGCCAGCAGTTACTCTCAGGGGTCCTACGAGCAGTACTTC.

CDR3 DNA sequence: TGTGCCAGCAGCGGACTAGCGGGAGCGGGACAAGAGACCCAGTACTTC. Its protein product is CASSGLAGAGQETQYF. The chain joins TRBV7-9 to TRBJ2-5, with 13 bases identical to TRBD2. Per the germline V gene, CDR1 is SEHNR and CDR2 is FQNEAQ (reference sequence). V was clipped by 5 bases and J by 2 bases; unmatched bases: 5. This CDR3 has 16 residues.